One sample yielded the 30 T cell receptor beta chains listed below, sequenced in a study of CD4 T cells in relation to SARS-CoV-2 and coronaviruses (dated by TCRdb to the early 2020s). These receptors are not linked to any known antigen. Libraries were built with the immunoSEQ multiplex PCR assay. TCRdb's version of the immuneACCESS table is confined to in-frame rearrangements and falls short of the full clone set. An unresolved V gene accounts for under half of the shortfall where checked; the remainder is of unknown origin. In all, the sample holds about 21,000 clones, and 74% of those were seen once. The ten largest clones capture around 12% of the sample. CD4+ T cells from unexposed donors were collected before the COVID-19 pandemic (2011-2018). The EasySep CD4+ T cell isolation kit was used to isolate CD4+ T cells once the cultures had run for more than 8 days. The sample comprised CD4+ T cells from PBMCs, cultured in vitro. Receptor source: a human donor in good health.

V usage is TRBV29-1 and J usage is TRBJ2-3; either TRBD1 or TRBD2 may fit D (5 bases each). The V and J ends lost 7 bases and 9 bases respectively, with 23 bases between them. This CDR3 has 14 amino acids. Germline V CDR1 and CDR2: SQVTM, ANQGSEA. Here the CDR3 DNA reads TGCAGCGGCATGGGACGGTCGCACGGAGAGACGCAGTATTTT. This gives the protein CSGMGRSHGETQYF.

The V and J genes are TRBV18 and TRBJ2-7; D unresolved. Germline CDR1 reads KGHSH; CDR2 reads LQKENI. Trimming took 5 bases from V and 4 from J, leaving 15 bases between them. The CDR3 has 14 residues. The DNA for the CDR3 is TGTGCCAGCTCAACCAATCCGGCTGGTTACGAGCAGTACTTC. Its translation is CASSTNPAGYEQYF.

The chain has TRBV5-1 and TRBJ1-4, with TRBD1 matching over 12 bases. This CDR3 region has 14 residues. The trim removed 7 bases at V and 7 bases at J, leaving 5 bases unmatched. Germline loops: CDR1 SGHRS, CDR2 YFSETQ. DNA for the CDR3: TGCGCCAGCGGCCCGGGACAGGGGGCTGAAAAACTGTTTTTT. Residues: CASGPGQGAEKLFF.

The J gene is TRBJ1-1, the V gene TRBV10-3; no clear D. The ends were cut back, 0 bases at V and 1 base at J, with 9 bases in the middle. The CDR3 sequence is 15 residues long. Germline V gene data show CDR1 as ENHRY and CDR2 as SYGVKD. This CDR3 reads CAISESWRGNTEAFF. The CDR3 DNA reads as TGTGCCATCAGTGAGTCGTGGCGGGGGAACACTGAAGCTTTCTTT.

The rearrangement links TRBV11-2 to TRBJ2-7; TRBD2 matches 8 bases. Trimming removed 1 base from V and 2 bases from J; junction bases left unmatched: 10. This CDR3 contains 17 residues. Looked up from germline, CDR1 is SGHAT and CDR2 is FQNNGV. CDR3 protein: CASSLVGGGRGAYEQYF. Written as DNA, the CDR3 is TGTGCCAGCAGCTTAGTCGGTGGTGGGCGGGGGGCCTACGAGCAGTACTTC. The whole variable domain, remainder taken from reference TRBV11-2 and TRBJ2-7, is EAGVAQSPRYKIIEKRQSVAFWCNPISGHATLYWYQQILGQGPKLLIQFQNNGVVDDSQLPKDRFSAERLKGVDSTLKIQPAKLEDSAVYLCASSLVGGGRGAYEQYFGPGTRLTVT.

The chain joins TRBV12-5 to TRBJ2-5; 13 bases agree with TRBD2. Germline V gene data show CDR1 as LGHNT and CDR2 as FRNRAP. Trimming cost V 6 bases and J 6 bases; bases outside gene matches: 7. The CDR3 has 15 residues. The DNA for the CDR3 is TGTGCTAGTGGCCCGACTAGCGGGAGGATAAAGACCCAGTACTTC. Amino acids: CASGPTSGRIKTQYF.

This chain uses TRBV24-1 with TRBJ1-6; 11 positions match TRBD1. This CDR3 has 16 amino acids. Germline trimming cut 4 bases from V and 7 bases from J; bases unmatched to any gene: 5. Germline assignment: CDR1 KGHDR and CDR2 SFDVKD. CDR3 amino acids: CATSDSGQGANSPLHF. The CDR3 DNA reads as TGTGCCACCAGTGACTCAGGACAGGGGGCCAATTCACCCCTCCACTTT.

The genes are TRBV25-1 and TRBJ2-1; 7 bases map to TRBD2. The V gene's germline CDR1 is MGHDK and CDR2 SYGVNS. J lost 6 bases, V lost 5 bases, and 10 bases had no gene match. This CDR3 is built from 15 residues. DNA for the CDR3: TGTGCCAGCAGTAACGGACTAGTATGGGGCAATGAGCAGTTCTTC. Its protein is CASSNGLVWGNEQFF. Based on the CDR3 plus reference TRBV25-1 and TRBJ2-1, the full variable domain is EADIYQTPRYLVIGTGKKITLECSQTMGHDKMYWYQQDPGMELHLIHYSYGVNSTEKGDLSSESTVSRIRTEHFPLTLESARPSHTSQYLCASSNGLVWGNEQFFGPGTRLTVL.

A few counts support this clone. This sequence joins TRBV7-8 and TRBJ1-2; possibly TRBD1 for D (6 bases). CDR3 length equals 12 residues. Trimming shortened V by 5 bases and J by 4 bases, and 8 bases separated the two germline ends. CDR1 SGHVS and CDR2 FQNEAQ come from the germline V gene. CDR3: CASSQQGYGYTF. The CDR3 DNA sequence: TGTGCCAGCAGCCAACAGGGCTATGGCTACACCTTC.

This clone has a single count. V is TRBV10-3 and J is TRBJ2-2; TRBD2 might be the D (6 bases). The CDR3 has 12 residues. With 8 bases removed from V and 6 bases from J, the gap between germline ends came to 10 bases. Germline V lookup: CDR1 ENHRY, CDR2 SYGVKD. In nucleotides, the CDR3 is TGTGCCATCTTTGGAGGGGCCGGGGAGCTGTTTTTT. As protein: CAIFGGAGELFF.

The V call is TRBV30, the J call TRBJ1-5; 7 bases match TRBD1. The CDR3 has 21 residues. CDR1 is GTSNPN and CDR2 is SVGIG in the germline V gene (reference sequence). J was trimmed by 1 base and V by 2 bases; bases with no gene match: 23. Here the CDR3 DNA reads TGTGCCTGGAGTATCTATCTCCCCAACGTCCGGGACAGCCGGAGCAATCAGCCCCAGCATTTT. Encoded protein: CAWSIYLPNVRDSRSNQPQHF.

V and J are TRBV5-8 and TRBJ2-1, with D hard to call. V dropped 2 bases and J dropped 5 bases, with 11 bases sitting between them. The germline V gene encodes CDR1 SGHTS and CDR2 YDEGEE. The CDR3 totals 14 residues. Written as DNA, the CDR3 is TGTGCCAGCAGCTTAACAAAGGTTAACAATGAGCAGTTCTTC. Translation gives CASSLTKVNNEQFF.

This chain connects TRBV25-1 to TRBJ1-1; D is ambiguous. CDR1 and CDR2 (germline): MGHDK, SYGVNS. This CDR3 comprises 14 residues. Trimming removed 6 bases from V and 0 bases from J, with 11 bases in between. In nucleotides, the CDR3 is TGTGCCAGCAGGGCGGACGGAATGAACACTGAAGCTTTCTTT. This sequence encodes CASRADGMNTEAFF. The variable domain in full, with the rest retrieved from reference TRBV25-1 and TRBJ1-1, is EADIYQTPRYLVIGTGKKITLECSQTMGHDKMYWYQQDPGMELHLIHYSYGVNSTEKGDLSSESTVSRIRTEHFPLTLESARPSHTSQYLCASRADGMNTEAFFGQGTRLTVV.

The CDR3 sequence is CASSPPGASGSHNEQFF. The CDR3 nucleotides are TGTGCCAGCAGCCCCCCAGGGGCTAGCGGGAGTCACAATGAGCAGTTCTTC. The chain links TRBV14 to TRBJ2-1, with TRBD2 identical over 10 bases. The trim removed 4 bases at V and 5 bases at J, leaving 11 bases unmatched. There are 17 residues in the CDR3. Germline V CDR1 and CDR2: SGHDN, FVKESK.

The chain couples TRBV6-1 to TRBJ1-5, with D possibly TRBD1 on 6 matching bases. V dropped 2 bases and J dropped 6 bases, with 11 bases sitting between them. The CDR3 contains 14 residues. CDR1 is MNHNS, CDR2 SASEGT, per germline. In nucleotides, the CDR3 is TGTGCCAGCAGTGAATGGGGGGCCCGTCAGCCCCAGCATTTT. Translating it yields CASSEWGARQPQHF.

V and J are TRBV12-3 or TRBV12-4 and TRBJ2-7; perhaps TRBD2 as D (6 bases). The ends were cut back, 4 bases at V and 3 bases at J, with 10 bases in the middle. This CDR3 is 13 amino acids long. CDR3 in amino acids: CASSSGTRYEQYF. DNA of the CDR3: TGTGCCAGCAGTTCCGGGACTCGCTACGAGCAGTACTTC.

This chain connects TRBV9 to TRBJ2-7; maybe TRBD2 (5 bases). The CDR3 length is 15 residues. In germline, CDR1 is SGDLS, CDR2 YYNGEE. Trimming cost V 0 bases and J 4 bases, with 14 bases left between them. The DNA of the CDR3 is TGTGCCAGCAGCGTAGGAACTTCAGCGGCTTACGAGCAGTACTTC. This encodes CASSVGTSAAYEQYF.

The CDR3 coding sequence is TGCAGCGTCCGGGGGCAGCGCCAGGGGGCCGAGCAGTACTTC. It specifies CSVRGQRQGAEQYF. This chain uses TRBV29-1 with TRBJ2-7; 8 bases are shared with TRBD1. Germline-derived CDR1 and CDR2 are SQVTM and ANQGSEA. The ends lost 6 bases at V and 6 bases at J; junction bases unmatched: 13. CDR3 length: 14 amino acids.

J is TRBJ2-7 and V is TRBV24-1, with D perhaps TRBD1 (5 bases). There are 11 residues in the CDR3. The V end lost 5 bases, the J end lost 5 bases, and 6 bases lay between the germline ends. Germline V gives CDR1 KGHDR, CDR2 SFDVKD. CDR3 sequence reads: CATSGGDEQYF. The CDR3 DNA is TGTGCCACCAGTGGGGGCGACGAGCAGTACTTC.

This chain joins TRBV6-1 and TRBJ1-3; D unresolved. The CDR3 consists of 13 residues. Germline CDR1 MNHNS, CDR2 SASEGT. V lost 2 bases and J lost 9, with 11 bases in between. This CDR3 reads CASSESRLATIYF. The CDR3 nucleotides read TGTGCCAGCAGTGAATCGAGGCTGGCCACCATATATTTT.

The chain has TRBV10-3 and TRBJ2-5; D is perhaps TRBD1 (6 bases). Trimming removed 6 bases at V and 2 bases at J, with 19 bases between. The CDR3 has 16 residues. Germline V gene data show CDR1 as ENHRY and CDR2 as SYGVKD. Here the CDR3 reads CAISHREGLGQETQYF. As DNA, the CDR3 is TGTGCCATCAGCCACAGGGAAGGACTTGGACAAGAGACCCAGTACTTC.

Concerning this clone: The sample has other DNA sequences that encode this CDR3 too. The rearrangement links TRBV7-9 to TRBJ2-3; D is unresolved. Between the trimmed V and J ends, which lost 2 bases and 0 bases, there was a span of 6 bases. The CDR3 totals 14 residues. Germline CDR1 SEHNR, CDR2 FQNEAQ (reference sequence). CDR3 coding DNA: TGTGCCAGCAGCTTAACAGAAAGCACAGATACGCAGTATTTT. This sequence encodes CASSLTESTDTQYF.

The V gene is TRBV19, the J gene TRBJ2-7; 9 positions match TRBD2. This CDR3 is built from 13 residues. The V segment lost 4 bases and the J segment 4 bases; nucleotides outside the gene matches: 2. CDR1 and CDR2 from the germline V gene are LNHDA and SQIVND (reference sequence). CDR3 sequence (DNA): TGTGCCAGTAGTAACCTAGCGGGATACGAGCAGTACTTC. Protein product: CASSNLAGYEQYF. Full variable domain (rest looked up from reference TRBV19 and TRBJ2-7): DGGITQSPKYLFRKEGQNVTLSCEQNLNHDAMYWYRQDPGQGLRLIYYSQIVNDFQKGDIAEGYSVSREKKESFPLTVTSAQKNPTAFYLCASSNLAGYEQYFGPGTRLTVT.

This clone turned up a few times. The V call is TRBV7-9, the J call TRBJ2-2, with D unclear. CDR1 and CDR2 from the germline V gene are SEHNR and FQNEAQ (reference sequence). The V end lost 5 bases, the J end lost 4 bases, and 8 bases lay between the germline ends. The CDR3 is 13 amino acids. In DNA form, the CDR3 reads TGTGCCAGCAGCCTCTGGTCCACCGGGGAGCTGTTTTTT. This translates into CASSLWSTGELFF.

This clone was recorded a few times. The V and J genes are TRBV7-9 and TRBJ1-2; D might be TRBD1 (5 bases). CDR1 and CDR2 from the germline V gene are SEHNR and FQNEAQ (reference sequence). This CDR3 is built from 14 residues. V dropped 0 bases and J dropped 3 bases, with 8 bases sitting between them. CDR3 sequence reads: CASSLAGEHYGYTF. The CDR3 coding sequence is TGTGCCAGCAGCTTAGCGGGGGAGCACTATGGCTACACCTTC. The complete variable domain, with remaining parts taken from reference TRBV7-9 and TRBJ1-2, reads DTGVSQNPRHKITKRGQNVTFRCDPISEHNRLYWYRQTLGQGPEFLTYFQNEAQLEKSRLLSDRFSAERPKGSFSTLEIQRTEQGDSAMYLCASSLAGEHYGYTFGSGTRLTVV.

The chain recombines TRBV9 with TRBJ2-2; D is undetermined. From germline, CDR1 is SGDLS and CDR2 YYNGEE. V was shortened by 4 bases and J by 2 bases, with 15 bases between the two germline ends. The length of the CDR3 is 16 residues. The CDR3 bases are TGTGCCAGCAGCCCCCGCGCCGGCCTTAACACCGGGGAGCTGTTTTTT. Amino acid sequence: CASSPRAGLNTGELFF.

This chain links TRBV5-1 with TRBJ2-1, with 11 bases lining up with TRBD2. Per germline, CDR1 SGHRS and CDR2 YFSETQ. V lost 0 bases, J lost 2 bases, and 1 base stayed unmatched. The CDR3 loop spans 16 amino acids. The CDR3 sequence: CASSLETSGTYNEQFF. In nucleotides, the CDR3 is TGCGCCAGCAGCTTGGAGACTAGCGGGACCTACAATGAGCAGTTCTTC.

J is TRBJ1-2 and V is TRBV9; no definite D call. There are 12 residues in the CDR3. Germline V CDR1 and CDR2: SGDLS, YYNGEE. V was clipped by 0 bases and J by 12 bases, with 12 bases between them. The CDR3 DNA reads TGTGCCAGCAGCGTAGCGGGTAGGGTAAACACCTTC. Translating it yields CASSVAGRVNTF.

The chain is built from TRBV12-3 or TRBV12-4 and TRBJ2-5; no firm D call. V dropped 3 bases and J dropped 4 bases, with 3 bases sitting between them. The CDR3 runs to 11 residues. The CDR3: CASSFLETQYF. The CDR3, as DNA: TGTGCCAGCAGTTTTCTAGAGACCCAGTACTTC.

V usage is TRBV28 and J usage is TRBJ1-2, with D possibly TRBD1 on 6 matching bases. V lost 6 bases and J 7 bases, leaving 21 bases between the germline ends. Germline V lookup: CDR1 MDHEN, CDR2 SYDVKM. This CDR3 has 15 residues. The CDR3 here is CASSPVEPGAGGYTF. The CDR3 nucleotides read TGTGCCAGCAGCCCAGTCGAACCGGGGGCGGGTGGCTACACCTTC.